The 27 T cell receptor beta chains listed next were all sequenced from one sample in a study of PD-1 blockade in classical Hodgkin lymphoma. Described time point: cycle 4 day 1 (C4D1), after more than five weeks of nivolumab. After autologous stem cell transplantation all patients relapsed, and prior brentuximab vedotin exposure differed between cohorts. Libraries were prepared by immunoSEQ multiplex PCR; TCRdb keeps only in-frame clonotypes and omits some of them. Among some 58,000 clones, roughly nine tenths were seen once, and the ten largest hold 10% to 13%. The source was peripheral blood mononuclear cells (PBMCs), collected before the fourth cycle of nivolumab. All receptors derive from a human donor with classical Hodgkin lymphoma.

This clone was seen more than once but under ten times. V gene TRBV20-1 combines with J gene TRBJ1-1, with D hard to call. CDR1 and CDR2 (germline): DFQATT, SNEGSKA (reference sequence). The CDR3 has 11 residues. Deletions cut 5 bases from V and 4 bases from J, with 8 bases between. In nucleotides, the CDR3 is TGCAGTGCTTCGGCCGGCACTGAAGCTTTCTTT. Encoded protein: CSASAGTEAFF.

The rearrangement uses TRBV18 and TRBJ2-7; D is perhaps TRBD1 (5 bases). Looked up from germline, CDR1 is KGHSH and CDR2 is LQKENI. CDR3 length: 13 amino acids. V lost 4 bases, J lost 4 bases, and 11 bases lay in between. CDR3 amino acids: CASSLGHQYEQYF. Here the CDR3 DNA reads TGTGCCAGCTCACTTGGACACCAATACGAGCAGTACTTC.

The V call is TRBV7-8, the J call TRBJ2-5; D is ambiguous. Per germline, CDR1 SGHVS and CDR2 FQNEAQ. The CDR3 is 16 amino acids. Deletions cut 4 bases from V and 0 bases from J, with 15 bases between. The DNA for the CDR3 is TGTGCCAGCAGCTCGAAATTTCGACACCACCAAGAGACCCAGTACTTC. Translated, it gives CASSSKFRHHQETQYF.

This chain links TRBV6-5 with TRBJ2-7, with TRBD2 matching over 10 bases. V shed 5 bases and J 7 bases; nucleotides not matched to a gene: 5. The CDR3 length is 13 residues. Germline V gene sequence: CDR1 MNHEY, CDR2 SVGAGI. As DNA, the CDR3 is TGTGCCAGCAGTAGCGGGGGGGATGGAGAGCAGTACTTC. Translating it yields CASSSGGDGEQYF.

This clone was seen more than once but under ten times. The chain couples TRBV6-5 to TRBJ1-6; 8 nucleotides match TRBD1. This CDR3 contains 13 residues. Germline lookup yields CDR1 MNHEY and CDR2 SVGAGI. The V and J ends lost 2 bases and 13 bases, in that order; junction bases with no gene match: 4. The CDR3 DNA follows: TGTGCCAGCAGTTACGGACAGGGAGATCCCCTCCACTTT. It codes for CASSYGQGDPLHF.

The V gene is TRBV19, the J gene TRBJ2-7, with D perhaps matching TRBD2 (5 bases). The CDR3 spans 13 residues. V lost 4 bases and J 5 bases, leaving 12 bases between the germline ends. Germline V gene data show CDR1 as LNHDA and CDR2 as SQIVND (reference sequence). The CDR3 DNA is TGTGCCAGTAGTACGGGATCTCCTGACGAGCAGTACTTC. Protein: CASSTGSPDEQYF.

The chain is built from TRBV12-5 and TRBJ1-3; no firm D call. Trimming took off 0 bases at V and 1 base at J, with 4 bases between the two ends. The CDR3 runs to 14 residues. CDR1 and CDR2 from the germline V gene are LGHNT and FRNRAP. The CDR3 protein is CASGLVASGNTIYF. CDR3 sequence (DNA): TGTGCTAGTGGTTTGGTAGCGTCTGGAAACACCATATATTTT.

This chain joins TRBV2 and TRBJ1-2; D unresolved. The germline V gene encodes CDR1 SNHLY and CDR2 FYNNEI. V lost 6 bases and J lost 3, with 14 bases in between. This CDR3 is built from 14 residues. The CDR3 DNA is TGTGCCAGCAGGCTAAGCCACAAAGACTATGGCTACACCTTC. This encodes CASRLSHKDYGYTF.

The V and J genes are TRBV4-1 and TRBJ2-7, with D tentatively TRBD1 or TRBD2 (5 bases each). Germline V CDR1 and CDR2: MGHRA, YSYEKL. This CDR3 region has 15 residues. With 4 bases removed from V and 5 bases from J, the gap between germline ends came to 18 bases. The CDR3 DNA reads TGCGCCAGCAGCCCCCAGGGAGAAGGGCCTAACGAGCAGTACTTC. Protein sequence: CASSPQGEGPNEQYF.

J is TRBJ1-2 and V is TRBV20-1, with unresolved D. The CDR3 is 11 amino acids. Germline values: CDR1 DFQATT, CDR2 SNEGSKA (reference sequence). CDR3 nucleotide sequence: TGCAGCATCTCGGGAGCCTATGGCTACACCTTC. It codes for CSISGAYGYTF.

V usage is TRBV14 and J usage is TRBJ1-1; D remains unclear. V lost 0 bases, J lost 1 base, and 9 bases lay in between. The CDR3 runs 15 residues. The germline V gene has CDR1 SGHDN and CDR2 FVKESK. CDR3 sequence (DNA): TGTGCCAGCAGCCAAGACGACATCCCGAACACTGAAGCTTTCTTT. Its translation: CASSQDDIPNTEAFF.

The CDR3 is CASSIEYGTDTQYF. In nucleotides, the CDR3 is TGTGCCAGTAGTATAGAATACGGCACAGATACGCAGTATTTT. J is TRBJ2-3 and V is TRBV19; no reliable D call. Germline V CDR1 and CDR2: LNHDA, SQIVND (reference sequence). The CDR3 loop spans 14 amino acids. V gave up 0 bases and J gave up 1 base, with 5 bases separating them.

This chain uses TRBV5-1 with TRBJ1-2; 9 bases map to TRBD1. Germline V CDR1 and CDR2: SGHRS, YFSETQ. The CDR3 spans 14 residues. Trimming removed 4 bases from V and 4 bases from J; junction bases left unmatched: 5. Written as DNA, the CDR3 is TGCGCCAGCAGCCCGGAGGACAGGGGCTATGGCTACACCTTC. Translating gives CASSPEDRGYGYTF.

The chain joins TRBV5-4 to TRBJ2-1, with 10 bases identical to TRBD2. The V gene's germline CDR1 is SGHNT and CDR2 YYREEE (reference sequence). The V gene end was trimmed by 6 bases and the J gene end by 8 bases; junction bases not matched to a gene: 5. The CDR3 totals 13 residues. CDR3 sequence (DNA): TGTGCCAGCAAGGGAGCGGGGGGGGATGAGCAGTTCTTC. This encodes CASKGAGGDEQFF.

V usage is TRBV2 and J usage is TRBJ2-3; D not certain. V lost 0 bases to trimming and J lost 1 base, with 8 bases between them. This CDR3 has 15 amino acids. Germline assignment: CDR1 SNHLY and CDR2 FYNNEI. CDR3: CASSEAGLGTDTQYF. The CDR3 bases are TGTGCCAGCAGTGAAGCAGGGTTAGGCACAGATACGCAGTATTTT.

The chain employs TRBV19 and TRBJ2-2, with D unclear. The CDR3 loop spans 15 amino acids. V was pared by 7 bases and J by 1 base, with 13 bases between. Germline values: CDR1 LNHDA, CDR2 SQIVND (reference sequence). Here the CDR3 reads CASTHPTWNTGELFF. DNA for the CDR3: TGTGCCAGTACTCATCCTACATGGAACACCGGGGAGCTGTTTTTT.

This clone has only a few counts. The rearrangement uses TRBV27 and TRBJ2-7, with unresolved D. The V end was cut by 2 bases, the J end by 2 bases, with 7 bases between. Germline V lookup: CDR1 MNHEY, CDR2 SMNVEV (reference sequence). This CDR3 spans 13 amino acids. The DNA of the CDR3 is TGTGCCAGCAGTTTAAATGCAGCCTACGAGCAGTACTTC. Its protein is CASSLNAAYEQYF.

The DNA of the CDR3 is TGTGCCTGGAGTTATTCGCCCGCCGGGGTCATATCGGCCGGGGAGCTGTTTTTT. Translated: CAWSYSPAGVISAGELFF. The genes are TRBV30 and TRBJ2-2, with a tentative D call TRBD2 (5 bases). CDR3 length equals 18 residues. V dropped 2 bases and J dropped 6 bases, with 25 bases sitting between them. The V gene's germline CDR1 is GTSNPN and CDR2 SVGIG (reference sequence).

Here the CDR3 reads CASSRSPMNTEAFF. CDR3 in DNA: TGCGCCAGCAGTCGATCACCCATGAACACTGAAGCTTTCTTT. The chain joins TRBV23-1 to TRBJ1-1; D is unclear. TRBV23-1 is labeled an ORF, and its function is uncertain. The V end was cut by 4 bases, the J end by 0 bases, with 9 bases between. This CDR3 comprises 14 residues.

In the case of this clone: One end of the junction varies from germline; a read error may be responsible. The chain uses TRBV10-3 and TRBJ1-6, with 9 nucleotides matching TRBD1. Germline loops: CDR1 ENHRY, CDR2 SYGVKD. The CDR3 covers 13 residues. This CDR3 reads CAISDRDREIDIF. The CDR3 coding sequence is TGTGCCATCAGTGACCGGGACAGGGAGATCGATATATTT.

This CDR3 reads CASGFTAGSLKSDYGYTF. The CDR3 DNA is TGTGCTAGTGGTTTTACGGCGGGCAGTTTAAAAAGCGACTATGGCTACACCTTC. J is TRBJ1-2 and V is TRBV12-5; the D is unclear. Germline V gene lookup returns CDR1 LGHNT and CDR2 FRNRAP. This CDR3 spans 18 amino acids. Trimming pared 3 bases from V and 3 bases from J, leaving 23 bases between.

The rearrangement joins TRBV6-1 to TRBJ2-3; tentatively, D is TRBD1 or TRBD2 (5 bases each). The CDR3 runs 12 residues. The germline V gene encodes CDR1 MNHNS and CDR2 SASEGT. V was cut by 3 bases and J by 12 bases, with 13 bases left in between. The CDR3 protein is CASSDGTVEQYF. The CDR3, as DNA: TGTGCCAGCAGTGATGGGACCGTAGAACAGTATTTT.

V usage is TRBV5-4 and J usage is TRBJ2-5; no reliable D call. The J call may not be correct, given that the DNA end is closer to TRBJ2-7. Germline lookup yields CDR1 SGHNT and CDR2 YYREEE (reference sequence). This CDR3 is built from 12 residues. This CDR3 reads CASSLDFYEQYF. The CDR3 DNA follows: TGTGCCAGCAGCTTGGACTTCTACGAGCAGTACTTC.

The gene calls are TRBV12-5 and TRBJ1-2, with unresolved D. CDR3 length equals 13 residues. The V and J ends lost 0 bases and 2 bases respectively, with 4 bases between them. Germline-derived CDR1 and CDR2 are LGHNT and FRNRAP. The CDR3 nucleotides are TGTGCTAGTGGTTTGGTACAGAACTATGGCTACACCTTC. Protein sequence: CASGLVQNYGYTF.

V is TRBV18 and J is TRBJ1-6; no reliable D call. Looked up from germline, CDR1 is KGHSH and CDR2 is LQKENI. The CDR3 has 13 residues. V lost 1 base and J lost 5, with 3 bases in between. The CDR3 bases are TGTGCCAGCTCACCACAAGATAATTCACCCCTCCACTTT. Its protein is CASSPQDNSPLHF.

J is TRBJ1-2 and V is TRBV5-4; possibly TRBD1 for D (5 bases). The ends were cut back, 2 bases at V and 0 bases at J, with 11 bases in the middle. In germline, CDR1 is SGHNT, CDR2 YYREEE (reference sequence). This CDR3 is built from 15 residues. CDR3 amino acids: CASSFRGGTNYGYTF. CDR3 nucleotide sequence: TGTGCCAGCAGCTTTAGGGGTGGAACTAACTATGGCTACACCTTC. Using reference TRBV5-4 and TRBJ1-2 for the parts outside the CDR3, the full variable domain is ETGVTQSPTHLIKTRGQQVTLRCSSQSGHNTVSWYQQALGQGPQFIFQYYREEENGRGNFPPRFSGLQFPNYSSELNVNALELDDSALYLCASSFRGGTNYGYTFGSGTRLTVV.

The genes are TRBV29-1 and TRBJ1-2; D is uncertain. Looked up from germline, CDR1 is SQVTM and CDR2 is ANQGSEA. The CDR3 runs to 11 residues. The V end was cut by 4 bases, the J end by 5 bases, with 8 bases between. In DNA, the CDR3 is TGCAGCGTTGGGTCGGGGTATGGCTACACCTTC. Its translation is CSVGSGYGYTF. Filled out from reference TRBV29-1 and TRBJ1-2, the complete variable domain reads SAVISQKPSRDICQRGTSLTIQCQVDSQVTMMFWYRQQPGQSLTLIATANQGSEATYESGFVIDKFPISRPNLTFSTLTVSNMSPEDSSIYLCSVGSGYGYTFGSGTRLTVV.